Presented here are 8 T cell receptor beta chains from one specimen sequenced in a study of blood T cells in healthy people across ages. Combining a sample-barcoded 5' primer with a J-beta primer mix, a second PCR ran for roughly 7 to 12 cycles. TCRdb processed the 5' RACE reads anew with MiXCR; each CDR3 protein has one entry. In the table there are 750,000 to 1,000,000 distinct CDR3 sequences, under 35% of which are singletons. The data also belong to a second study, concerning T cells of mothers and their children.

Sequences were obtained from blood. These TCRs come from a woman aged 40 to 50 in good health.

This rearrangement joins TRBV5-1 to TRBJ1-2; D not certain. The CDR3 loop spans 16 amino acids. The V gene lost 2 bases and the J gene lost 0 bases, with 14 bases spanning the gap. Per the germline V gene, CDR1 is SGHRS and CDR2 is YFSETQ. CDR3 bases: TGCGCCAGCAGCTTAGGTCCGGTACAAGCTAACTATGGCTACACCTTC. Translation gives CASSLGPVQANYGYTF.

This clonotype was observed a few times. This may arise from a read error, as a much more abundant clone is one base away. V and J are TRBV6-2 or TRBV6-3 and TRBJ2-1; D is ambiguous. Gene TRBJ2-7 matches the end of the DNA better, so the J call may be wrong. CDR3 length: 15 residues. Per the germline V gene, CDR1 is MNHEY and CDR2 is SVGEGT. The CDR3 sequence is CASSSDRVAYNEQYF. CDR3 bases: TGTGCCAGCAGTTCCGATCGGGTGGCCTACAATGAGCAGTACTTC.

The chain employs TRBV5-1 and TRBJ1-4, with 10 bases matching TRBD1. The length of the CDR3 is 13 residues. Per germline, CDR1 SGHRS and CDR2 YFSETQ. After removal of 4 bases from V and 12 bases from J, the junction contained 6 bases not matched to a gene. CDR3 sequence: CASSIGQGGQLFF. CDR3 sequence (DNA): TGCGCCAGCAGCATCGGACAGGGGGGTCAACTGTTTTTT. The full variable domain, rest sourced from reference TRBV5-1 and TRBJ1-4, is KAGVTQTPRYLIKTRGQQVTLSCSPISGHRSVSWYQQTPGQGLQFLFEYFSETQRNKGNFPGRFSGRQFSNSRSEMNVSTLELGDSALYLCASSIGQGGQLFFGSGTQLSVL.

This clonotype has more than one count but fewer than ten. Given a much more abundant clone one base away, this may be a read error. J is TRBJ1-5 and V is TRBV6-5, with D unresolved. This CDR3 region has 13 residues. V lost 8 bases and J 1 base, leaving 9 bases between the germline ends. Germline CDR1 and CDR2: MNHEY and SVGAGI. The CDR3 sequence: CASGFPSNQPQHF. CDR3 bases: TGTGCCAGCGGATTCCCCAGCAATCAGCCCCAGCATTTT.

The chain has TRBV29-1 and TRBJ1-1; no clear D. Germline CDR1 SQVTM, CDR2 ANQGSEA. Trimming removed 4 bases at V and 4 bases at J, with 7 bases between. There are 11 residues in the CDR3. The DNA of the CDR3 is TGCAGCGTTGGGAGGGCCACTGAAGCTTTCTTT. It encodes CSVGRATEAFF.

As concerns this clonotype: A read error may produce the germline difference seen at one junction end. V is TRBV4-2 and J is TRBJ2-2, with D perhaps TRBD2 (7 bases). Germline V CDR1 and CDR2: LGHNA, YNFKEQ. The CDR3 contains 18 residues. This CDR3 is CASSQDRTGGRDTGERFF. CDR3 DNA sequence: TGTGCCAGCAGCCAAGATCGAACGGGGGGCCGGGACACCGGGGAGCGGTTTTTT.

The chain joins TRBV7-6 to TRBJ2-7; 9 bases line up with TRBD2. CDR3 length: 16 amino acids. Germline V gene sequence: CDR1 SGHVS, CDR2 FNYEAQ. J was trimmed by 2 bases and V by 4 bases; bases with no gene match: 9. CDR3 coding DNA: TGTGCCAGCAGCTCCCACGTGGCTAGCGGGACCTACGAGCAGTACTTC. Protein sequence: CASSSHVASGTYEQYF.

The V gene is TRBV12-3 or TRBV12-4, the J gene TRBJ2-1; the D is unclear. Trimming removed 3 bases at V and 4 bases at J, with 10 bases between. This CDR3 is 14 amino acids long. The CDR3, as DNA: TGTGCCAGCAGTTTCCCTCAAGAGTACAATGAGCAGTTCTTC. Protein product: CASSFPQEYNEQFF.